This T cell receptor (beta chain) was sequenced in a study of response to subunit inactivated influenza vaccine. This CDR3 region has 12 residues. V lost 2 bases to trimming and J lost 6 bases; unmatched junction nucleotides: 2. Germline values: CDR1 DFQATT, CDR2 SNEGSKA (reference sequence). From the RT-PCR reads, TCRdb called clonotypes with MiXCR, one entry per CDR3 protein. The sample includes approximately 480,000 distinct CDR3 sequences, 9.5% to 12% seen only once; the top ten take approximately 12%. This clonotype appeared many times. V is TRBV20-1 and J is TRBJ2-7; 9 bases line up with TRBD1. The sample here was PBMCs from blood, taken 35 to 45 days after vaccination. This receptor was identified in a man aged 45-65 years who received an inactivated influenza vaccine. CDR3 in amino acids: CSARNRGLEQYF. CDR3 nucleotide sequence: TGCAGTGCTAGAAACAGGGGGCTCGAGCAGTACTTC.